The 15 T cell receptor beta chains below were found in one sample sequenced in a study of tumor-infiltrating lymphocytes in primary liver carcinoma. Co-extracted RNA and DNA came from roughly 21-30 mg of unsorted bulk tissue. Making TCR beta cDNA involved around 540 ng total RNA and a constant-region primer. TCR beta libraries came from three nested multiplex PCR rounds using slightly modified ARM-PCR. Researchers ran the first two PCR rounds for 10 cycles each with TRBV1-TRBV30 forward primers and a C-beta reverse primer. TCRdb reprocessed the multiplex PCR reads via MiXCR and lists one record per CDR3 protein. The table records more than 45,000 distinct CDR3 sequences, about three quarters of them present only once. Sequenced material: liver tumor tissue from sampling region 3. Subset of the sample: tumor region T3, left-lateral pole. Source of these receptors: a man in his forties with primary liver carcinoma and hepatitis B virus infection.

As concerns this clonotype: Without the conserved terminal phenylalanine or tryptophan, this CDR3 likely stems from a read error. V gene TRBV6-2 or TRBV6-3 combines with J gene TRBJ1-5; D gene unclear. The CDR3 runs 16 residues. Germline V gene lookup returns CDR1 MNHEY and CDR2 SVGEGT. The CDR3 loop is CAGSLNLGSSNQPQHL. The CDR3 DNA follows: TGTGCCGGCAGCCTAAACCTCGGGAGTAGCAATCAGCCCCAGCATCTT.

The CDR3 DNA reads as TGTGCCAGCAGCCGTGGACACCATTACGAGCAGTTCTTC. This translates into CASSRGHHYEQFF. This chain connects TRBV11-2 to TRBJ2-7; TRBD1 might be the D (5 bases). The J call is doubtful: the DNA matches TRBJ2-1 better. The germline V gene has CDR1 SGHAT and CDR2 FQNNGV. The CDR3 loop spans 13 amino acids.

The chain couples TRBV6-2 or TRBV6-3 to TRBJ2-1; unclear D gene. Germline CDR1 is MNHEY and CDR2 is SVGEGT. Trimming left V 9 bases short and J 7 bases short, with 13 bases between. The CDR3 runs 12 residues. CDR3 region: CASRWSRNEQFF. The CDR3, as DNA: TGTGCCAGTAGATGGTCTCGAAATGAGCAGTTCTTC.

The rearrangement links TRBV4-2 to TRBJ2-2; D not certain. V lost 7 bases and J 2 bases, leaving 11 bases between the germline ends. The CDR3 has 14 amino acids. Germline V lookup: CDR1 LGHNA, CDR2 YNFKEQ. In DNA, the CDR3 is TGTGCCAGCAAAGAGCTGGGAAACACCGGGGAGCTGTTTTTT. Amino acid sequence: CASKELGNTGELFF.

In this sample, this clonotype turned up a few times. The junction differs from germline at one of its ends, possibly a read error. The chain is built from TRBV4-1 and TRBJ1-5; a possible D gene is TRBD1 (5 bases). The germline V gene has CDR1 MGHRA and CDR2 YSYEKL. This CDR3 has 15 residues. CDR3 sequence reads: CAGSQGRGANQPQHF. DNA for the CDR3: TGCGCCGGCAGCCAAGGTAGAGGGGCCAATCAGCCCCAGCATTTT.

A remark on this clonotype: One junction end disagrees with the germline gene, perhaps due to a read error. The chain carries TRBV10-2 and TRBJ2-1; D perhaps matches TRBD1 (6 bases). Germline V gene sequence: CDR1 WSHSY, CDR2 SAAADI. The CDR3 runs 21 residues. The chain's CDR3 is CASSELLGRERRGSSYNEQLF. The CDR3 region has the DNA TGCGCCAGCAGTGAGCTTCTGGGACGAGAGAGAAGGGGGAGCTCCTACAATGAGCAGCTCTTC.

This clonotype was detected only a few times. A much larger clone differs from this one at a single base, so this may be a read error. The chain joins TRBV6-5 to TRBJ2-3, with 10 bases lining up with TRBD1. CDR3 length: 16 residues. From germline, CDR1 is MNHEY and CDR2 SVGAGI. V shed 4 bases, J shed 3 bases, and the junction held 7 bases outside the gene matches. The CDR3 spells CASSSDRGRDTDTQYF. The CDR3 DNA sequence: TGTGCCAGCAGTTCAGACAGGGGGCGAGATACAGATACGCAGTATTTT.

With respect to this clonotype: The junction departs from the called germline gene at one end, perhaps through a read error. The gene calls are TRBV5-4 and TRBJ2-7, with 10 bases lining up with TRBD2. Germline V gives CDR1 SGHNT, CDR2 YYREEE (reference sequence). CDR3 length: 15 amino acids. The CDR3 spells CASSPGLAVIYEQYF. CDR3 nucleotide sequence: TGTGCCAGCAGCCCAGGACTAGCGGTAATCTACGAGCAGTATTTC. Drawing the rest from reference TRBV5-4 and TRBJ2-7, the complete variable domain is ETGVTQSPTHLIKTRGQQVTLRCSSQSGHNTVSWYQQALGQGPQFIFQYYREEENGRGNFPPRFSGLQFPNYSSELNVNALELDDSALYLCASSPGLAVIYEQYFGPGTRLTVT.

This clonotype was counted a single time. An end of the junction differs from the germline gene, which may be a read error. V is TRBV4-2 and J is TRBJ2-1, with 15 bases lining up with TRBD2. Germline CDR1 and CDR2: LGHNA and YNFKEQ. This CDR3 is 18 amino acids long. The CDR3 DNA reads as TGTGCCAGCAGCCAACTTGGACTAGCGGGAGGGCCTGGGAATGAACAGTTCTTC. Translating gives CASSQLGLAGGPGNEQFF.

This clonotype was seen many times. The rearrangement joins TRBV6-5 to TRBJ1-1, with TRBD1 as a possible D gene (5 bases). From germline, CDR1 is MNHEY and CDR2 SVGAGI. The CDR3 is 14 amino acids. Between the trimmed V and J ends, which lost 2 bases and 5 bases, there was a span of 12 bases. The CDR3 DNA reads TGTGCCAGCAGTTACGGACACCCCGCGACTGAAGCTTTCTTT. It encodes CASSYGHPATEAFF.

The rearrangement links TRBV2 to TRBJ1-5, with 7 bases lining up with TRBD1. The CDR3 length is 14 residues. Germline trimming cut 3 bases from V and 5 bases from J; bases unmatched to any gene: 4. Germline assignment: CDR1 SNHLY and CDR2 FYNNEI. This CDR3 is CASSETGTYQPQHF. CDR3 nucleotides: TGTGCCAGCAGTGAGACAGGGACCTATCAGCCCCAGCATTTT.

A note on this clonotype: Mismatch with germline at one junction end may stem from a read error. This chain links TRBV6-6 with TRBJ2-5; no clear D gene. The CDR3 is 13 residues long. Germline V CDR1 and CDR2: MNHNY, SVGAGI (reference sequence). This CDR3 reads CASGERVQETQHF. The CDR3, as DNA: TGTGCCAGCGGAGAAAGGGTTCAAGAGACCCAGCATTTC.

This clonotype was counted a single time. The junction shows a germline mismatch at one end, possibly a read error. The rearrangement links TRBV12-3 or TRBV12-4 to TRBJ1-2, with D tentatively TRBD1 (5 bases). The CDR3 consists of 16 residues. The CDR3 here is CASSFFIGHEFYSYTF. The CDR3 nucleotides read TGTGCCAGCAGTTTTTTCATTGGACACGAATTCTATAGCTACACCTTC.

In regard to this clonotype: This is likely a read error, given that the CDR3 carries no conserved phenylalanine or tryptophan at its end. This chain uses TRBV5-4 with TRBJ2-3, with TRBD2 as a possible D gene (6 bases). This CDR3 region has 13 residues. Germline lookup yields CDR1 SGHNT and CDR2 YYREEE (reference sequence). The CDR3 here is CASKAGPTDMQYL. The CDR3, as DNA: TGTGCCAGCAAGGCGGGACCCACAGATATGCAGTATTTG.

The chain carries TRBV19 and TRBJ1-1; perhaps TRBD1 as D (6 bases). The V gene's germline CDR1 is LNHDA and CDR2 SQIVND (reference sequence). The CDR3 has 14 amino acids. V was clipped by 6 bases and J by 0 bases, with 11 bases between them. The CDR3 is CASRKQGLNTEAFF. Written as DNA, the CDR3 is TGTGCCAGTAGGAAACAGGGCTTGAACACTGAAGCTTTCTTT.